This TCR beta chain was retrieved from a study of PD-1 blockade in classical Hodgkin lymphoma. Study as a whole: Intravenous infusions of nivolumab 3 mg/kg reached patients every 2 weeks.

Notes on this clone: The antigen remains unidentified.

Repertoires were generated with immunoSEQ multiplex PCR, while TCRdb's copy carries only in-frame clones and drops some. Here the sample spans tens of thousands of clones, around 80% being singletons. V was pared by 1 base and J by 5 bases, with 12 bases of the junction left unmatched. In germline, CDR1 is MNHNS, CDR2 SASEGT. The CDR3 spans 17 residues. Every patient had relapsed following autologous stem cell transplantation, and cohorts differed in brentuximab vedotin exposure. Study-level findings and limits: CD4+ TCR diversity, unlike CD8+, climbed significantly by C4D1.

The chain is built from TRBV6-1 and TRBJ2-5; 8 positions match TRBD1. The receptor was isolated from a human donor with classical Hodgkin lymphoma. Sample: peripheral blood mononuclear cells (PBMCs), taken at baseline. The CDR3 bases are TGTGCCAGCAGTGAAGGCCTACAGGGGGGACCTTGGGAGACCCAGTACTTC. It specifies CASSEGLQGGPWETQYF.